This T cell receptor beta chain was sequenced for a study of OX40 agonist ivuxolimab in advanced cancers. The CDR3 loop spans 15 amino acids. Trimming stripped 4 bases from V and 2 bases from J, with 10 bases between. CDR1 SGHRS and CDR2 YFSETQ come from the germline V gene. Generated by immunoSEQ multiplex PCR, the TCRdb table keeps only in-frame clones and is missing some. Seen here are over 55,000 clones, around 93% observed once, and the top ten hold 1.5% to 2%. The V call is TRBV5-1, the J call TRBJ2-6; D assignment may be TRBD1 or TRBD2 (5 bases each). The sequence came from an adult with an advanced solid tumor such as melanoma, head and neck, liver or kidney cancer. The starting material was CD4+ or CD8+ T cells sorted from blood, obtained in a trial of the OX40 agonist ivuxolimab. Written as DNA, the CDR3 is TGCGCCAGCAGCGTAGGGACGGCTGGGGCCAACGTCCTGACTTTC. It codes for CASSVGTAGANVLTF.